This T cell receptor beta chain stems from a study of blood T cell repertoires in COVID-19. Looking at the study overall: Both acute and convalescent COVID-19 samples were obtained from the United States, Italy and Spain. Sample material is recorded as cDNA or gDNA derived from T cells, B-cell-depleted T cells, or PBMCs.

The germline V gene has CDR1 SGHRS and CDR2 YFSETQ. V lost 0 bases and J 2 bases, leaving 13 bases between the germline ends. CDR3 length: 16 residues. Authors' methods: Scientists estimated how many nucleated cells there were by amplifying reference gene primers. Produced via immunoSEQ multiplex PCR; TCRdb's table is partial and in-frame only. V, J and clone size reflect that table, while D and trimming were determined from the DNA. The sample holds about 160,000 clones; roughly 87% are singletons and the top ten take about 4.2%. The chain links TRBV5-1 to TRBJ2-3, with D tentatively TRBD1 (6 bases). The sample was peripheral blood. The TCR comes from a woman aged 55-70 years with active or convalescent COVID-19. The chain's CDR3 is CASSLEGQGNTDTQYF. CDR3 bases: TGCGCCAGCAGCTTGGAGGGGCAGGGGAACACAGATACGCAGTATTTT. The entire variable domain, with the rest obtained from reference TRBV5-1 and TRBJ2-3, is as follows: KAGVTQTPRYLIKTRGQQVTLSCSPISGHRSVSWYQQTPGQGLQFLFEYFSETQRNKGNFPGRFSGRQFSNSRSEMNVSTLELGDSALYLCASSLEGQGNTDTQYFGPGTRLTVL.